Shown below are 21 T cell receptor beta chains from a single sample sequenced in a study of cytomegalovirus exposure and HLA in healthy donors. In the PCR, 60 Vbeta and 13 Jbeta primers were used. Sequenced by immunoSEQ multiplex PCR; TCRdb stores in-frame clones only, minus some. The sample includes about 100,000 clones, over 80% of them seen just once. Sequenced sample: PBMCs. These receptors all stem from a man between 40 and 49 years old in good health and CMV-seronegative.

This clone was counted only a few times. This rearrangement joins TRBV9 to TRBJ2-2, with 7 bases matching TRBD2. Trimming took 2 bases from V and 0 from J; bases not matched to a gene: 7. The V gene's germline CDR1 is SGDLS and CDR2 YYNGEE. This CDR3 spans 17 amino acids. The CDR3 DNA reads TGTGCCAGCAGCGTTAGTAGCGGGCCACCGAACACCGGGGAGCTGTTTTTT. The encoded protein is CASSVSSGPPNTGELFF.

This clone was seen a handful of times. This chain uses TRBV6-1 with TRBJ1-6; 10 bases map to TRBD1. The CDR3 sequence is 14 residues long. Looked up from germline, CDR1 is MNHNS and CDR2 is SASEGT. Trimming at V came to 3 bases and at J to 7 bases, leaving 0 bases not matched to a gene. The CDR3 reads CASSEGQGNSPLHF. The CDR3 bases are TGTGCCAGCAGTGAGGGACAGGGGAATTCACCCCTCCACTTT.

The chain links TRBV9 to TRBJ2-3; 10 bases match TRBD2. V dropped 4 bases and J dropped 3; count of bases not matched to a gene: 11. CDR1 SGDLS and CDR2 YYNGEE come from the germline V gene. The CDR3 consists of 17 residues. The CDR3 is CASSTNLAGAVTDTQYF. The CDR3 nucleotides read TGTGCCAGCAGCACCAATCTAGCGGGGGCCGTAACAGATACGCAGTATTTT.

Only a few counts were recorded for this clone. The rearrangement links TRBV6-6 to TRBJ2-7, with 9 bases that match TRBD1. CDR1 and CDR2 (germline): MNHNY, SVGAGI (reference sequence). After removal of 2 bases from V and 5 bases from J, the junction contained 10 bases not matched to a gene. This CDR3 is built from 16 residues. This CDR3 is CASSYPGQGREDEQYF. The CDR3 DNA sequence: TGTGCCAGCAGTTACCCAGGACAGGGGAGGGAGGACGAGCAGTACTTC.

The CDR3 DNA reads TGCAGTGCTAGGGGATTGGACAGGGCCACCTTC. Encoded protein: CSARGLDRATF. This chain joins TRBV20-1 and TRBJ1-2, with 8 bases matching TRBD1. The CDR3 is 11 amino acids. With 3 bases clipped from V and 13 bases from J, the junction kept 7 bases outside the gene matches. Germline assignment: CDR1 DFQATT and CDR2 SNEGSKA (reference sequence).

This rearrangement joins TRBV18 to TRBJ1-1, with 9 bases fitting TRBD1. J was trimmed by 4 bases and V by 1 base; bases with no gene match: 10. The CDR3 has 17 residues. Germline assignment: CDR1 KGHSH and CDR2 LQKENI. In DNA, the CDR3 is TGTGCCAGCTCACCACAGGGGACAGGGTGGGGGATCACTGAAGCTTTCTTT. Translation gives CASSPQGTGWGITEAFF.

The gene calls are TRBV27 and TRBJ2-2; 7 positions agree with TRBD1. J lost 6 bases, V lost 2 bases, and 3 bases had no gene match. Per germline, CDR1 MNHEY and CDR2 SMNVEV (reference sequence). This CDR3 spans 14 amino acids. The CDR3 coding sequence is TGTGCCAGCAGTTTAACAGGGGTGGCCGGGGAGCTGTTTTTT. This sequence encodes CASSLTGVAGELFF.

This clone was seen only a few times. A read error may account for a junction end that differs from germline. The CDR3 bases are TGTTCCAGCAGCTTAGGGGCAGGGAACACTGAAGCTTTCTTT. Its protein is CSSSLGAGNTEAFF. This sequence joins TRBV7-9 and TRBJ1-1, with D perhaps matching TRBD1 (5 bases). The CDR3 is 14 amino acids. Germline assignment: CDR1 SEHNR and CDR2 FQNEAQ (reference sequence).

The chain couples TRBV19 to TRBJ1-1; 10 bases align to TRBD1. This CDR3 spans 16 amino acids. V shed 1 base, J shed 0 bases, and the junction held 2 bases outside the gene matches. Per germline, CDR1 LNHDA and CDR2 SQIVND (reference sequence). CDR3 residues: CASSIAGTGVNTEAFF. Written as DNA, the CDR3 is TGTGCCAGTAGTATAGCCGGGACAGGGGTGAACACTGAAGCTTTCTTT.

The rearrangement uses TRBV2 and TRBJ1-5; 7 bases fit TRBD1. CDR3 length: 15 amino acids. The V gene end was trimmed by 2 bases and the J gene end by 4 bases; junction bases not matched to a gene: 5. Germline assignment: CDR1 SNHLY and CDR2 FYNNEI. The CDR3 sequence: CASSESSRGNQPQHF. CDR3 nucleotides: TGTGCCAGCAGTGAATCGTCCAGGGGGAATCAGCCCCAGCATTTT.

This chain joins TRBV28 and TRBJ1-5, with 8 bases identical to TRBD1. Germline V gene lookup returns CDR1 MDHEN and CDR2 SYDVKM. The V segment lost 7 bases and the J segment 0 bases; nucleotides outside the gene matches: 5. CDR3 size: 15 residues. The CDR3 sequence is CASTLTGGSNQPQHF. The CDR3 region has the DNA TGTGCCAGCACCTTAACAGGGGGTAGCAATCAGCCCCAGCATTTT.

The chain's CDR3 is CASSLVLDSFSNNYGYTF. CDR3 bases: TGCGCCAGCAGCTTGGTACTGGACTCATTCTCCAATAACTATGGCTACACCTTC. The chain joins TRBV5-1 to TRBJ1-2, with D unclear. The germline V gene encodes CDR1 SGHRS and CDR2 YFSETQ. Deletions cut 0 bases from V and 1 base from J, with 19 bases between. The CDR3 has 18 amino acids.

V is TRBV29-1 and J is TRBJ1-2, with a tentative D call TRBD1 (5 bases). CDR1 SQVTM and CDR2 ANQGSEA come from the germline V gene. CDR3 size: 13 residues. Trimming cost V 3 bases and J 0 bases, with 8 bases left between them. CDR3 residues: CSVESGTNYGYTF. Written as DNA, the CDR3 is TGCAGCGTTGAGTCAGGGACTAACTATGGCTACACCTTC.

The CDR3 loop reads CASSQLRQISGNTIYF. As DNA, the CDR3 is TGTGCCAGCAGCCAATTACGACAGATCTCTGGAAACACCATATATTTT. The J gene is TRBJ1-3, the V gene TRBV14; perhaps TRBD1 as D (5 bases). Germline lookup yields CDR1 SGHDN and CDR2 FVKESK. V was pared by 2 bases and J by 0 bases, with 11 bases between. The CDR3 extends over 16 amino acids.

The CDR3 protein is CASSHPGQVAYEQYF. CDR3 in DNA: TGCGCCAGCAGCCACCCGGGACAGGTAGCCTACGAGCAGTACTTC. The rearrangement links TRBV4-1 to TRBJ2-7; TRBD1 aligns across 8 bases. Germline CDR1 MGHRA, CDR2 YSYEKL. The CDR3 length is 15 residues. Trimming removed 3 bases from V and 2 bases from J; junction bases left unmatched: 6.

This chain links TRBV7-3 with TRBJ1-3, with a weak D call TRBD1 (6 bases). CDR1 is SGHTA, CDR2 FQGTGA, per germline. The CDR3 runs to 15 residues. V lost 5 bases to trimming and J lost 11 bases, with 22 bases between them. The CDR3 DNA sequence: TGTGCCAGCAGCCCCATGGATCGGACAGCTGTCTCCATATATTTT. This translates into CASSPMDRTAVSIYF.

The rearrangement uses TRBV5-1 and TRBJ2-5; 12 bases fit TRBD1. The CDR3 runs 16 residues. V lost 1 base to trimming and J lost 3 bases; unmatched junction nucleotides: 4. Looked up from germline, CDR1 is SGHRS and CDR2 is YFSETQ. The CDR3: CASSLWGQGAEETQYF. Written as DNA, the CDR3 is TGCGCCAGCAGCTTGTGGGGACAGGGGGCCGAAGAGACCCAGTACTTC. Variable domain in full (rest from reference TRBV5-1 and TRBJ2-5): KAGVTQTPRYLIKTRGQQVTLSCSPISGHRSVSWYQQTPGQGLQFLFEYFSETQRNKGNFPGRFSGRQFSNSRSEMNVSTLELGDSALYLCASSLWGQGAEETQYFGPGTRLLVL.

The chain carries TRBV13 and TRBJ2-1; D perhaps matches TRBD2 (6 bases). The CDR3 sequence is 16 residues long. Germline V gives CDR1 PRHDT, CDR2 FYEKMQ (reference sequence). V lost 5 bases, J lost 0 bases, and 14 bases lay in between. The CDR3 loop is CASSPRDSSSYNEQFF. The CDR3 coding sequence is TGTGCCAGCAGCCCGAGGGACTCCAGCTCCTACAATGAGCAGTTCTTC.

This clone was recorded only once. The rearrangement joins TRBV2 to TRBJ1-4; D ambiguous. The CDR3 runs to 14 residues. V lost 3 bases, J lost 12 bases, and 17 bases lay in between. Germline lookup yields CDR1 SNHLY and CDR2 FYNNEI. The CDR3 is CASSEVKGWGELFF. Here the CDR3 DNA reads TGTGCCAGCAGTGAGGTAAAGGGCTGGGGAGAACTGTTTTTT.

The rearrangement uses TRBV11-1 and TRBJ2-1, with 11 nucleotides matching TRBD2. The CDR3 consists of 17 residues. V gave up 2 bases and J gave up 0 bases; unmatched junction bases: 3. The germline gives CDR1 SGHAT, CDR2 FQDESV (reference sequence). The CDR3 region is CASSLQTSGASYNEQFF. In nucleotides, the CDR3 is TGTGCCAGCAGCTTACAGACTAGCGGGGCCTCCTACAATGAGCAGTTCTTC.

The rearrangement links TRBV7-9 to TRBJ1-1, with 7 bases lining up with TRBD1. This CDR3 contains 14 residues. The V gene's germline CDR1 is SEHNR and CDR2 FQNEAQ (reference sequence). The J segment lost 0 bases and the V segment lost 6 bases, leaving 4 bases of the junction unmatched. This chain's CDR3 is CASRSTGMNTEAFF. For the CDR3, the DNA is TGTGCCAGCAGATCGACAGGGATGAACACTGAAGCTTTCTTT.